The 3 T cell receptor beta chains below were found in one sample sequenced in a study of identical twins. TCRdb ran MiXCR on the 5' RACE reads and lists one entry per CDR3 protein. The sample has about 200,000 distinct CDR3 sequences, 5% to 7% seen once. These data were also reused for a study on T cells expressing NK-cell markers.

Specimen: CD8+ T cells sorted from blood. The receptors come from a young woman in good health.

The chain combines TRBV28 with TRBJ1-3; a weak D match, TRBD1 (5 bases). Germline V CDR1 and CDR2: MDHEN, SYDVKM. V lost 8 bases, J lost 6 bases, and 23 bases lay in between. This CDR3 is built from 16 residues. The CDR3 sequence is CASGSGGGMEENTIYF. The CDR3 DNA sequence: TGTGCCAGCGGATCCGGTGGGGGGATGGAGGAAAACACCATATATTTT.

The chain links TRBV13 to TRBJ2-7, with D perhaps TRBD2 (6 bases). The germline V gene has CDR1 PRHDT and CDR2 FYEKMQ (reference sequence). V lost 5 bases and J 9 bases, leaving 20 bases between the germline ends. This CDR3 region has 14 residues. CDR3 DNA sequence: TGTGCCAGCAGCCAGACGGGCACGGGGGTAGGGCAGTACTTC. Protein: CASSQTGTGVGQYF.

This clonotype was seen a handful of times. The rearrangement joins TRBV11-2 to TRBJ2-1; maybe TRBD2 (6 bases). The V and J ends lost 3 bases and 8 bases respectively, with 26 bases between them. This CDR3 has 18 amino acids. The germline V gene has CDR1 SGHAT and CDR2 FQNNGV. This chain's CDR3 is CASSFGVADLHSNDEQFF. The CDR3 nucleotides are TGTGCCAGCAGCTTTGGGGTAGCGGACCTCCATTCGAATGATGAGCAGTTCTTC.